This T cell receptor (beta chain) emerged from a study of blood T cell repertoires in COVID-19. Study context: Researchers got acute and convalescent COVID-19 samples from the United States, Italy and Spain. T cells, B-cell-depleted T cells, or PBMCs provided the cDNA or gDNA that served as material.

The CDR3 length is 14 residues. Germline values: CDR1 ENHRY, CDR2 SYGVKD. The ends were cut back, 3 bases at V and 1 base at J, with 9 bases in the middle. This clone was recorded once. As originally analysed: Estimation of nucleated cell counts relied on the amplification of reference gene primers. Sequencing used immunoSEQ multiplex PCR; TCRdb keeps in-frame clones, though not all of them. That table is the source of V, J and clone size, and D and trimming were worked out from the DNA. The data hold around 380,000 clones, with over 65% observed a single time. This receptor was obtained from a human donor with acute or convalescent COVID-19. The donor label of this sample is uncertain. Sequenced material: peripheral blood. The rearrangement joins TRBV10-3 to TRBJ2-5; the D gene is possibly TRBD2 (6 bases). The CDR3 sequence: CAISEPGVQETQYF. Here the CDR3 DNA reads TGTGCCATCAGTGAACCGGGGGTCCAAGAGACCCAGTACTTC.